This T cell receptor (beta chain) was sequenced for a study of blood T cell repertoires in COVID-19. Study at large: Whether acute or convalescent, the COVID-19 samples came from the United States, Italy and Spain. T cells, B-cell-depleted T cells, or PBMCs supplied cDNA or gDNA.

The CDR3 is 18 amino acids. Germline V gene data show CDR1 as LNHDA and CDR2 as SQIVND (reference sequence). J gave up 7 bases and V 3 bases, and 14 bases lay outside the gene matches. Under the authors' procedure: Reference gene primer amplification yielded estimated nucleated cell counts. Only in-frame clones appear in the TCRdb table, and some are missing; sequencing was by immunoSEQ multiplex PCR. That table supplies the V and J calls and clone size; D and trimming were determined from the DNA. The sample consists of roughly 160,000 clones, 90% to 95% of them appearing once. This receptor was obtained from a man in his fifties or sixties with acute or convalescent COVID-19. The V call is TRBV19, the J call TRBJ2-1; TRBD2 matches at 11 bases. The sequenced sample consisted of peripheral blood. The CDR3 nucleotides are TGTGCCAGTAGTATTCGACTAGCGGGGTCCCTTTCGGCGAATGAGCAGTTCTTC. This gives the protein CASSIRLAGSLSANEQFF.